This T cell receptor (beta chain) was observed in a study of CD8 T cells in Susac syndrome. Overall study findings and caveats: The authors acknowledged that their TCR sequencing and HLA analysis involved a relatively small number of individuals.

After extraction with the RNeasy kit, about 0.45 to 1 ug of the RNA was reverse transcribed using random hexamers. Across 54 Vbeta and 13 Jbeta, immunoSEQ multiplex PCR amplified TCR beta CDR3. TCRdb passed the immunoSEQ multiplex PCR reads through MiXCR, listing each CDR3 protein once. The sample yields some 150,000 distinct CDR3 sequences, approximately 94% seen once. CDR1 and CDR2 (germline): ENHRY, SYGVKD. The CDR3 spans 15 residues. Trimming left V 5 bases short and J 6 bases short, with 17 bases between. This clonotype was counted a single time. Antigen specificity is unknown. Blood CD8+ and CD4+ T cells underwent high-throughput TCR beta sequencing. Bulk CD8+ and CD4+ cells came from magnetic negative isolation; CD8+ TEMRA by FACS.

This rearrangement joins TRBV10-3 to TRBJ2-1; a weak D match, TRBD2 (5 bases). Sequencing used CD4+ T cells from PBMCs. The source is a human donor in good health. The CDR3 DNA sequence: TGTGCCATCAGTTCAACGACCCGGGGTTTCAATGAGCAGTTCTTC. Protein product: CAISSTTRGFNEQFF.